This record looks at one T cell receptor (beta chain) sequence and its context. No antigen is known for it. The sample originates from a study of cytomegalovirus exposure and HLA in healthy donors. About the study: The 110 or so validation repertoires used the same platform as the approximately 700 first-cohort repertoires, a later analysis reported. Notes on the study in general: Under in vitro conditions, a few CMV-associated chains were confirmed as specific for CMV antigens.

The method was immunoSEQ multiplex PCR; TCRdb's version includes in-frame clones alone and lacks a portion of them. Of 110,000 or so clones in the sample, around 95% were seen once. V gave up 5 bases and J gave up 2 bases; unmatched junction bases: 9. CDR3 length: 17 residues. Germline V gives CDR1 SGHTA, CDR2 FQGNSA. This chain links TRBV7-2 with TRBJ2-3; TRBD2 aligns across 11 bases. Sequencing was carried out using PBMCs. The TCR sequence derives from a woman aged 18-30 years in good health and CMV-seronegative. The CDR3 sequence: CASSPTGTSGNTDTQYF. The CDR3 DNA sequence: TGTGCCAGCAGCCCCACAGGGACTAGCGGAAACACAGATACGCAGTATTTT.